Below, 14 T cell receptor beta chains from the same sample are listed, as sequenced in a study of cytomegalovirus exposure and HLA in healthy donors. Both 60 Vbeta primers and 13 Jbeta primers went into the PCR. Clones were sequenced by immunoSEQ multiplex PCR, and TCRdb holds only the in-frame ones, with some missing. The data show 85,000 to 100,000 clones, 84% seen once. Sequencing was carried out using PBMCs. These receptors were obtained from a young woman in good health and CMV-seropositive.

J is TRBJ1-5 and V is TRBV5-8; D not certain. CDR1 is SGHTS, CDR2 YDEGEE, per germline. This CDR3 has 12 amino acids. V was pared by 4 bases and J by 6 bases, with 8 bases between. Written as DNA, the CDR3 is TGTGCCAGCAGCCCCCCGGGTCAGCCCCAGCATTTT. Its translation is CASSPPGQPQHF.

This sequence joins TRBV25-1 and TRBJ1-3; D is possibly TRBD1 (5 bases). The CDR3 has 15 amino acids. Germline V CDR1 and CDR2: MGHDK, SYGVNS. Between the trimmed V and J ends, which lost 1 base and 0 bases, there was a span of 7 bases. CDR3 sequence reads: CASSEWGGSGNTIYF. DNA for the CDR3: TGTGCCAGCAGTGAATGGGGGGGCTCTGGAAACACCATATATTTT.

The V and J genes are TRBV2 and TRBJ2-6, with D maybe TRBD2 (5 bases). V dropped 0 bases and J dropped 5 bases, with 8 bases sitting between them. Germline CDR1 SNHLY, CDR2 FYNNEI. The CDR3 runs 15 residues. The CDR3 region is CASSEAGVWANVLTF. CDR3 in DNA: TGTGCCAGCAGTGAAGCGGGAGTATGGGCCAACGTCCTGACTTTC.

The V and J genes are TRBV2 and TRBJ1-2; the match to TRBD1 covers 8 bases. V lost 8 bases and J lost 6; bases outside the gene matches: 8. This CDR3 has 13 residues. CDR1 and CDR2 (germline): SNHLY, FYNNEI. The CDR3 DNA sequence: TGTGCCAGCGGCCGGACAGGGATGGATGGCTACACCTTC. Residues: CASGRTGMDGYTF. Looking up the rest from reference TRBV2 and TRBJ1-2 gives the full variable domain: EPEVTQTPSHQVTQMGQEVILRCVPISNHLYFYWYRQILGQKVEFLVSFYNNEISEKSEIFDDQFSVERPDGSNFTLKIRSTKLEDSAMYFCASGRTGMDGYTFGSGTRLTVV.

The V and J genes are TRBV27 and TRBJ1-2; possibly TRBD1 for D (5 bases). V lost 2 bases to trimming and J lost 7 bases, with 11 bases between them. Germline V gene data show CDR1 as MNHEY and CDR2 as SMNVEV (reference sequence). The CDR3 runs 13 residues. CDR3 protein: CASSLSRAGGYTF. The CDR3, as DNA: TGTGCCAGCAGTTTAAGCAGGGCCGGTGGCTACACCTTC.

Concerning this clone itself: The junction does not match germline at one end; this may be a read error. The chain uses TRBV7-7 and TRBJ2-7; TRBD2 agrees at 9 bases. The CDR3 spans 15 residues. CDR1 and CDR2 (germline): SSHAT, FNYEAQ (reference sequence). The CDR3 loop reads CASSPNSGSRNEQYF. The DNA of the CDR3 is TGTGCTAGCAGCCCAAATAGCGGGAGTCGCAACGAGCAGTACTTC.

A few counts support this clone. V usage is TRBV6-6 and J usage is TRBJ1-5, with D possibly being TRBD1 (5 bases). The CDR3 length is 15 residues. V was cut by 0 bases and J by 7 bases, with 13 bases left in between. From germline, CDR1 is MNHNY and CDR2 SVGAGI (reference sequence). CDR3 protein: CASSYSWGEEQPQHF. The CDR3 nucleotides read TGTGCCAGCAGTTACTCGTGGGGGGAGGAGCAGCCCCAGCATTTT.

This chain links TRBV2 with TRBJ1-4, with a possible D match to TRBD1 (6 bases). Germline V gene sequence: CDR1 SNHLY, CDR2 FYNNEI. This CDR3 comprises 14 residues. V shed 4 bases and J shed 7 bases, with 13 bases lying between them. The CDR3 spells CASSGDTSFEKLFF. In DNA, the CDR3 is TGTGCCAGCAGTGGGGACACTTCTTTTGAAAAACTGTTTTTT.

J is TRBJ1-1 and V is TRBV5-1; D call uncertain. Looked up from germline, CDR1 is SGHRS and CDR2 is YFSETQ. The CDR3 length is 14 residues. The ends were cut back, 4 bases at V and 8 bases at J, with 18 bases in the middle. The CDR3 spells CASSPGPGEAEAFF. In DNA, the CDR3 is TGCGCCAGCAGCCCAGGACCCGGGGAAGCCGAAGCTTTCTTT.

This clone showed up just once. The chain uses TRBV7-9 and TRBJ1-1; the D gene is possibly TRBD1 (6 bases). Germline values: CDR1 SEHNR, CDR2 FQNEAQ (reference sequence). V was clipped by 2 bases and J by 3 bases, with 10 bases between them. This CDR3 is 14 amino acids long. CDR3 region: CASSLSGVYTEAFF. The CDR3 DNA reads TGTGCCAGCAGCTTATCAGGGGTGTACACTGAAGCTTTCTTT.

This chain joins TRBV2 and TRBJ1-5; TRBD1 agrees at 7 bases. V dropped 6 bases and J dropped 0; count of bases not matched to a gene: 8. CDR3 length equals 16 residues. CDR1 and CDR2 from the germline V gene are SNHLY and FYNNEI. The CDR3 coding sequence is TGTGCCAGCAGCAGATTGACAGGGACTAGCAATCAGCCCCAGCATTTT. Translating it yields CASSRLTGTSNQPQHF.

The chain carries TRBV19 and TRBJ2-1; no firm D call. Germline V gene data show CDR1 as LNHDA and CDR2 as SQIVND (reference sequence). V lost 3 bases to trimming and J lost 4 bases, with 13 bases between them. This CDR3 has 15 amino acids. Here the CDR3 DNA reads TGTGCCAGTAGTATGAGACTCGCGGTGTACAATGAGCAGTTCTTC. Amino acids: CASSMRLAVYNEQFF.

The genes are TRBV10-3 and TRBJ1-4; 7 bases align to TRBD1. The CDR3 length is 13 residues. The junction had 4 bases not matched to a gene; V was cut back by 6 bases and J by 6 bases. The V gene's germline CDR1 is ENHRY and CDR2 SYGVKD. CDR3 bases: TGTGCCATCAGCCGAGGGACAGATGAAAAACTGTTTTTT. Translation gives CAISRGTDEKLFF.

The chain couples TRBV7-9 to TRBJ2-7; D perhaps matches TRBD2 (5 bases). V lost 4 bases, J lost 4 bases, and 8 bases lay in between. The CDR3 runs to 12 residues. Germline CDR1 and CDR2: SEHNR and FQNEAQ (reference sequence). In nucleotides, the CDR3 is TGTGCCAGCAGCTACGGGGTATACGAGCAGTACTTC. Its translation: CASSYGVYEQYF.